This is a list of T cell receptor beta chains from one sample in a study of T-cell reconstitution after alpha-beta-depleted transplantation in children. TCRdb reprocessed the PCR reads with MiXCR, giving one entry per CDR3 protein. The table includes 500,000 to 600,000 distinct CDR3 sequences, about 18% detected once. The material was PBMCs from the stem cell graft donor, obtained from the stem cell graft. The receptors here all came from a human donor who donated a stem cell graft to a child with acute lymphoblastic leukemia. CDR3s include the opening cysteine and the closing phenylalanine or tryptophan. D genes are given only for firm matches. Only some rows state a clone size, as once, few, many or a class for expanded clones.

cdr3_nt: TGCGCCAGCAGCCCTACCCCTCATCCAAGCCCGGTCCCCAGGTACTTC
cdr3_aa: CASSPTPHPSPVPRYF
clone_size: few
d_call: .
v_call: TRBV5-1
j_call: TRBJ2-7

cdr3_nt: TGTGCCAGCAGTTACGGGCCGGCCAAAAACATTCAGTACTTC
cdr3_aa: CASSYGPAKNIQYF
clone_size: .
d_call: .
v_call: TRBV6-5
j_call: TRBJ2-4

cdr3_nt: TGTGCCAGCTCAGAATCCGGGACAGGCCCTGAAGCTTTCTTT
cdr3_aa: CASSESGTGPEAFF
clone_size: few
d_call: TRBD1
v_call: TRBV18
j_call: TRBJ1-1

cdr3_nt: TGTGCCAGCAGTTTCGGGACAGGGCCTTTCTTT
cdr3_aa: CASSFGTGPFF
clone_size: .
d_call: TRBD1
v_call: TRBV12-3/TRBV12-4
j_call: TRBJ1-1

cdr3_nt: TGTGCCAGCAAACAATTTGTTGGGGTGTTTCGGAACACCGGGGAGCTGTTTTTT
cdr3_aa: CASKQFVGVFRNTGELFF
clone_size: .
d_call: .
v_call: TRBV9
j_call: TRBJ2-2

cdr3_nt: TGTGCCAGCAGTTTAGTCGACGGACGCACAGATACGCAGTATTTT
cdr3_aa: CASSLVDGRTDTQYF
clone_size: few
d_call: .
v_call: TRBV12-3/TRBV12-4
j_call: TRBJ2-3

cdr3_nt: TGTGCCAGCAGCCGATCAGCCAGCCTCACAGATACGCAGTATTTT
cdr3_aa: CASSRSASLTDTQYF
clone_size: few
d_call: .
v_call: TRBV12-1
j_call: TRBJ2-3

cdr3_nt: TGCAGCGCCGGACAGGGCTACGAGCAGTACTTC
cdr3_aa: CSAGQGYEQYF
clone_size: few
d_call: TRBD1
v_call: TRBV29-1
j_call: TRBJ2-7

cdr3_nt: TGTGCCAGCGTACCCCTCGGAACTAGCGACACCGGGGAGCTGTTTTTT
cdr3_aa: CASVPLGTSDTGELFF
clone_size: .
d_call: TRBD2
v_call: TRBV6-1
j_call: TRBJ2-2

cdr3_nt: TGCGCCAGCAGCCAAGATCGAGGGGGTGAGCAGTTCTTC
cdr3_aa: CASSQDRGGEQFF
clone_size: .
d_call: .
v_call: TRBV4-1
j_call: TRBJ2-1

cdr3_nt: TGTGCCAGCAGCTTAGGGGGGGCTGGGAACACTGAAGCTTTCTTT
cdr3_aa: CASSLGGAGNTEAFF
clone_size: few
d_call: .
v_call: TRBV7-9
j_call: TRBJ1-1